This T cell receptor beta chain came from a study of regulatory T cells in long-lasting Graves disease. Study results and limitations: New patients shared about 910 public clonotypes, and persistent patients shared more, with approximately 2,500. Persistent disease favored TRBV28, TRBJ1-2 and TRBJ2-5.

After removal of 5 bases from V and 2 bases from J, the junction contained 5 bases not matched to a gene. This CDR3 has 15 amino acids. CDR1 and CDR2 from the germline V gene are KGHDR and SFDVKD. According to the study, TCR beta libraries were built with iRepertoire HTBI primers and CDR3-region Arm-PCR. In TCRdb, the multiplex PCR reads were re-called with MiXCR into one record per CDR3 protein. Among some 450,000 distinct CDR3 sequences, around 24% were seen once, and the ten largest hold around 26%. Time point described: persistent/refractory GD, antithyroid drugs over 5 years with positive TRAb. Generation of the TCR library employed RNA extracted from PBMCs. In Xi'an, China, an endocrinology department was the source of patients. Turning to this clonotype: Its antigen is still unknown.

This chain connects TRBV24-1 to TRBJ1-5, with 7 bases aligning to TRBD1. This clonotype was sampled from a female donor with Graves disease. The input for sequencing was peripheral blood mononuclear cells (PBMCs), taken when the disease was refractory, from a patient treated with antithyroid drugs. The CDR3 here is CATSGPTGGNQPQHF. The CDR3 DNA is TGTGCCACCAGTGGTCCCACAGGGGGCAATCAGCCCCAGCATTTT.